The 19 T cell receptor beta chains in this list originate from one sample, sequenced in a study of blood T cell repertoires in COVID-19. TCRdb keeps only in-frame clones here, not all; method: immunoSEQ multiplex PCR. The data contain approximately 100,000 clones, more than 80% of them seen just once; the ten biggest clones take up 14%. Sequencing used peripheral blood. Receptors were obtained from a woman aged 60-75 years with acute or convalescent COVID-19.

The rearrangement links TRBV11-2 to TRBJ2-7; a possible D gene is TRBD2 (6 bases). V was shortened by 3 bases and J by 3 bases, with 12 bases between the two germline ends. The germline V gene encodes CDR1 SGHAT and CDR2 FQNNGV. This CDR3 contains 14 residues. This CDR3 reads CASSLTGLNYEQYF. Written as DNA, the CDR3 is TGTGCCAGCAGCTTGACCGGACTAAACTACGAGCAGTACTTC.

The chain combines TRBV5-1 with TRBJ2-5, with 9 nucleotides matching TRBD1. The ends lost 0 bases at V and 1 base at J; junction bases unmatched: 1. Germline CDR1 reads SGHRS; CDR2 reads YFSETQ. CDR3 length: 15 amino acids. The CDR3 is CASSLAGQGQETQYF. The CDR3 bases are TGCGCCAGCAGCTTGGCGGGACAGGGCCAAGAGACCCAGTACTTC.

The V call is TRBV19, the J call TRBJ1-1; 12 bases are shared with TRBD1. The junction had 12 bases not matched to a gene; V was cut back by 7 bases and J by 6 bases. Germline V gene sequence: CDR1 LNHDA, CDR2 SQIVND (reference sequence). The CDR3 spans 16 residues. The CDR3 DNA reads TGTGCCAGTACCCCAGGGTCGGGACAGGGGGCGTCTGAAGCTTTCTTT. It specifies CASTPGSGQGASEAFF.

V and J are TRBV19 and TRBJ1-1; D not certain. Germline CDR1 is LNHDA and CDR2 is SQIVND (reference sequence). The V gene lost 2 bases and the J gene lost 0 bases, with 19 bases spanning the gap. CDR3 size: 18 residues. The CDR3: CASSIFFGFGPMNTEAFF. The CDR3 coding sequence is TGTGCCAGTAGTATATTTTTCGGTTTTGGGCCGATGAACACTGAAGCTTTCTTT.

Here the CDR3 DNA reads TGTGCCAGCAGTACAAAACAGGGGAGCAATCAGCCCCAGCATTTT. Translation gives CASSTKQGSNQPQHF. The V call is TRBV6-6, the J call TRBJ1-5, with TRBD1 matching 7 bases. Trimming took 5 bases from V and 1 from J; bases not matched to a gene: 5. The CDR3 consists of 15 residues. CDR1 is MNHNY and CDR2 is SVGAGI in the germline V gene (reference sequence).

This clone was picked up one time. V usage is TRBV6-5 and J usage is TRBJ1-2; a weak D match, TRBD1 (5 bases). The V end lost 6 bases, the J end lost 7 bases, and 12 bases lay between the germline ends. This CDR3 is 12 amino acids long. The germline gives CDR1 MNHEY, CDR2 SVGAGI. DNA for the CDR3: TGTGCCAGCAGCCGTTCCCAGGGTGGCTACACCTTC. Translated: CASSRSQGGYTF.

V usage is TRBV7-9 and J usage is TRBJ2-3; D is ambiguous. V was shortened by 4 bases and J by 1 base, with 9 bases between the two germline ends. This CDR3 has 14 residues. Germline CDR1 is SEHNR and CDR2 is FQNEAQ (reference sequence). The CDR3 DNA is TGTGCCAGCAGCTCGACGGGTCGCACAGATACGCAGTATTTT. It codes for CASSSTGRTDTQYF.

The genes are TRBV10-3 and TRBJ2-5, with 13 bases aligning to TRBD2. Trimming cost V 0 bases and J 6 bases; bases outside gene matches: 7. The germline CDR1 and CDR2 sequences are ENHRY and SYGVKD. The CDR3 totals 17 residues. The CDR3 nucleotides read TGTGCCATCAGTGAGTCTGATTGGACTAGCGGGAGAAAGACCCAGTACTTC. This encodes CAISESDWTSGRKTQYF.

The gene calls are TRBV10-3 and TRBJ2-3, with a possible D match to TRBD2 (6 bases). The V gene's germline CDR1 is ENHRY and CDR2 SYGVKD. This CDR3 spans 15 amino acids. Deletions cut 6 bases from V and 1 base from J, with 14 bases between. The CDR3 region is CAISPGLGGTDTQYF. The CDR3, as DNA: TGTGCCATCAGCCCGGGACTCGGGGGCACAGATACGCAGTATTTT.

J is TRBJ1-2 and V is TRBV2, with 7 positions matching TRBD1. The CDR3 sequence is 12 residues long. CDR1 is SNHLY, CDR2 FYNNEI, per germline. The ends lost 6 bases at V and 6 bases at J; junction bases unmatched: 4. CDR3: CASSSTGDGYTF. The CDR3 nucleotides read TGTGCCAGCAGCTCCACAGGGGATGGCTACACCTTC.

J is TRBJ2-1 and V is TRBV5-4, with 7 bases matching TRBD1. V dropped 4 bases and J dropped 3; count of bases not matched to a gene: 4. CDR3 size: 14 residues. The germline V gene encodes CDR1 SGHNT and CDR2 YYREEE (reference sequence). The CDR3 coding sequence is TGTGCCAGCAGCCCTAGGACAGGCTACAATGAGCAGTTCTTC. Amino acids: CASSPRTGYNEQFF.

The CDR3 DNA is TGTGCCAGCAGCCCAATTGGGACGACAGGGGGCTCTGGCTACACCTTC. This translates into CASSPIGTTGGSGYTF. J is TRBJ1-2 and V is TRBV7-9; TRBD1 agrees at 10 bases. There are 16 residues in the CDR3. The junction had 13 bases not matched to a gene; V was cut back by 5 bases and J by 7 bases. Looked up from germline, CDR1 is SEHNR and CDR2 is FQNEAQ (reference sequence).

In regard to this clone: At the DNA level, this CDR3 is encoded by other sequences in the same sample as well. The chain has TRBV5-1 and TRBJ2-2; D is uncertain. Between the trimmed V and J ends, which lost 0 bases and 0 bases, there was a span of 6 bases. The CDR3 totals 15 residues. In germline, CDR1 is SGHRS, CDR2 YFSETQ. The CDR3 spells CASSLGGANTGELFF. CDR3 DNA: TGCGCCAGCAGCTTGGGCGGTGCGAACACCGGGGAGCTGTTTTTT.

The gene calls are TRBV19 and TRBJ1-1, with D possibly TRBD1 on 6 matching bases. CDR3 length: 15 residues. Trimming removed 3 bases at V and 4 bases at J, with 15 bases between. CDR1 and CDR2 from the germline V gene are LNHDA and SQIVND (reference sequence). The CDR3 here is CASSIRGPRVTEAFF. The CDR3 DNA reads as TGTGCCAGTAGTATCAGGGGCCCTAGGGTCACTGAAGCTTTCTTT.

The CDR3 sequence: CASSPNRGHYGYTF. The CDR3 bases are TGTGCCAGCTCACCGAACAGGGGGCACTATGGCTACACCTTC. The gene calls are TRBV18 and TRBJ1-2, with 9 bases that match TRBD1. Trimming took 3 bases from V and 3 from J; bases not matched to a gene: 2. From germline, CDR1 is KGHSH and CDR2 LQKENI. The length of the CDR3 is 14 residues. Variable domain in full (rest from reference TRBV18 and TRBJ1-2): NAGVMQNPRHLVRRRGQEARLRCSPMKGHSHVYWYRQLPEEGLKFMVYLQKENIIDESGMPKERFSAEFPKEGPSILRIQQVVRGDSAAYFCASSPNRGHYGYTFGSGTRLTVV.

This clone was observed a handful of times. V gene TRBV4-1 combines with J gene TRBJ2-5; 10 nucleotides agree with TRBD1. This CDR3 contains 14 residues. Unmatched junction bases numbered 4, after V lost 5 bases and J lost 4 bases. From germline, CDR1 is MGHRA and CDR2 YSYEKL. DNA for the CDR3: TGCGCCAGCAGCATGACAGGGGGCGCAGAGACCCAGTACTTC. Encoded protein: CASSMTGGAETQYF.

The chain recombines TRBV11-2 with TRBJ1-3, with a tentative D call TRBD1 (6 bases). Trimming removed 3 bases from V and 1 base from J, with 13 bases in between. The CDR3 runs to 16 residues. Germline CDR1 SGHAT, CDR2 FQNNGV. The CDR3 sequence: CASSFTGLLSGNTIYF. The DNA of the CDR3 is TGTGCCAGCAGCTTTACAGGGCTACTTTCTGGAAACACCATATATTTT.

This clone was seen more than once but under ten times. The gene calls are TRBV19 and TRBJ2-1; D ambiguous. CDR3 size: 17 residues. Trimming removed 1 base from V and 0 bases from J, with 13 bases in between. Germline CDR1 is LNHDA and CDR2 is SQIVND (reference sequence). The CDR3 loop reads CASSIAAPRSSYNEQFF. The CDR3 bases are TGTGCCAGTAGTATAGCGGCCCCTAGGAGCTCCTACAATGAGCAGTTCTTC. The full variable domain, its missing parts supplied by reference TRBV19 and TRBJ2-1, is DGGITQSPKYLFRKEGQNVTLSCEQNLNHDAMYWYRQDPGQGLRLIYYSQIVNDFQKGDIAEGYSVSREKKESFPLTVTSAQKNPTAFYLCASSIAAPRSSYNEQFFGPGTRLTVL.

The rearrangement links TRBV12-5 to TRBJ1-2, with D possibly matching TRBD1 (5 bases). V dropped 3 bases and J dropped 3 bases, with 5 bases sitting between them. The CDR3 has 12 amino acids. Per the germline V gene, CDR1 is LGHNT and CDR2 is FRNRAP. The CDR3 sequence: CASGLGDYGYTF. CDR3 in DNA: TGTGCTAGTGGTTTAGGGGACTATGGCTACACCTTC.